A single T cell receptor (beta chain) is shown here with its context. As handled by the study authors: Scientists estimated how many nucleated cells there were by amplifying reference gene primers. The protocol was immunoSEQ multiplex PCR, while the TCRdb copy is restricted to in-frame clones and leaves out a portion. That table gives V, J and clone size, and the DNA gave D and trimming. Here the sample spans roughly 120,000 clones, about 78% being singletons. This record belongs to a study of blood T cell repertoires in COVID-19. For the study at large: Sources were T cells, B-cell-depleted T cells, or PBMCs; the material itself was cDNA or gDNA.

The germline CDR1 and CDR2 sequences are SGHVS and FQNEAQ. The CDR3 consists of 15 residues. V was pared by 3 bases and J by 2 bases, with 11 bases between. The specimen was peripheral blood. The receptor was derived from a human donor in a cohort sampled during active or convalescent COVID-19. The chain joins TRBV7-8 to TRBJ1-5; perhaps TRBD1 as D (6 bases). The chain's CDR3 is CASSFQGQGNQPQHF. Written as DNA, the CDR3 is TGTGCCAGCAGCTTCCAGGGGCAGGGCAATCAGCCCCAGCATTTT.